This T cell receptor (beta chain) was sequenced in a study of blood T cells in healthy people across ages. General study points: The recorded TCR beta diversity per million T cells decreased in a roughly linear manner with age.

Caucasian individuals from Russia who were healthy and aged 6 to 90 acted as donors. It was approximately 10 milliliters of peripheral blood that were drawn from each donor. This clonotype was detected many times. Its antigen is unknown. Next came a second PCR, run for about 7 to 12 cycles, which used a sample-barcoded 5' primer along with a J-beta primer mix. Each TCR beta cDNA got a 12-nucleotide random molecular identifier. TCRdb re-analysed the 5' RACE reads in MiXCR, keeping a single row per CDR3 protein. The data contain about 800,000 distinct CDR3 sequences, 58% of them seen just once; the ten biggest clones take up approximately 20%. J lost 2 bases, V lost 5 bases, and 5 bases had no gene match. The germline gives CDR1 LGHDT, CDR2 YNNKEL (reference sequence). The CDR3 is 14 residues long.

The clonotype was recovered from a man aged 25-45 years in good health. Sequencing was carried out using blood. The chain combines TRBV3-1 with TRBJ2-5; 7 bases are a match to TRBD2. CDR3 region: CASSSGTSQETQYF. CDR3 coding DNA: TGTGCCAGCAGCAGCGGGACTTCACAAGAGACCCAGTACTTC.